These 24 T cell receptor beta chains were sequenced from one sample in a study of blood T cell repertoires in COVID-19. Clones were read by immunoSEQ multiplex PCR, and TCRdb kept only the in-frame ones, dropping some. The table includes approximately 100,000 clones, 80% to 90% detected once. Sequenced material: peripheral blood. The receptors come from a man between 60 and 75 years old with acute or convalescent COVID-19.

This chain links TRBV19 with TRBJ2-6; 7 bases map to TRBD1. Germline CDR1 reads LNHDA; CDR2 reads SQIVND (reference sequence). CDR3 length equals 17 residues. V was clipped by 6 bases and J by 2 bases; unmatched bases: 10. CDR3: CASSPVTGLPGANVLTF. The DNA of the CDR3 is TGTGCCAGTAGCCCAGTGACAGGGCTGCCTGGGGCCAACGTCCTGACTTTC. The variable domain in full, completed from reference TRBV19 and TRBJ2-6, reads DGGITQSPKYLFRKEGQNVTLSCEQNLNHDAMYWYRQDPGQGLRLIYYSQIVNDFQKGDIAEGYSVSREKKESFPLTVTSAQKNPTAFYLCASSPVTGLPGANVLTFGAGSRLTVL.

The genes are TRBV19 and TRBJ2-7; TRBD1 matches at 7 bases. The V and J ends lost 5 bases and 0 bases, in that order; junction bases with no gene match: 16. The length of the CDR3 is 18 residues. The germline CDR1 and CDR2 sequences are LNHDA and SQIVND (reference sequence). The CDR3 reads CASSPRTGSISYSYEQYV. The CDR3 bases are TGTGCCAGTAGTCCCCGGACAGGTTCGATATCTTACTCCTACGAGCAGTACGTC.

Here the CDR3 reads CASRPGISYEQYF. CDR3 nucleotide sequence: TGTGCCAGCAGACCGGGGATCAGCTACGAGCAGTACTTC. The chain links TRBV12-3 or TRBV12-4 to TRBJ2-7; maybe TRBD2 (5 bases). This CDR3 has 13 amino acids. V was cut by 6 bases and J by 3 bases, with 12 bases left in between.

CDR3 region: CASSLSLLYSGANVLTF. CDR3 DNA: TGCGCCAGCAGCTTGTCACTCCTTTACTCTGGGGCCAACGTCCTGACTTTC. This chain links TRBV5-1 with TRBJ2-6; the D is unclear. CDR1 and CDR2 (germline): SGHRS, YFSETQ. The CDR3 covers 17 residues. Trimming pared 1 base from V and 0 bases from J, leaving 11 bases between.

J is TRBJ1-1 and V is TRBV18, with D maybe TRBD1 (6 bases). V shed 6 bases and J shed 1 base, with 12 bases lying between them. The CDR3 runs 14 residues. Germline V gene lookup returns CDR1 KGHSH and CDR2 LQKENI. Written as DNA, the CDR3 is TGTGCCAGCTCGTGGACAGAAAGGAACACTGAAGCTTTCTTT. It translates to CASSWTERNTEAFF.

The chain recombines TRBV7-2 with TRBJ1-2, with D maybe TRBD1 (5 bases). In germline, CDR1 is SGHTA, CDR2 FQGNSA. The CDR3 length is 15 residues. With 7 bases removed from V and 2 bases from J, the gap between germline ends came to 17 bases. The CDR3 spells CASTSSRTTNYGYTF. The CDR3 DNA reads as TGTGCCAGCACCTCTTCCCGGACAACAAACTATGGCTACACCTTC. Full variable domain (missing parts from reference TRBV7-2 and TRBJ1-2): GAGVSQSPSNKVTEKGKDVELRCDPISGHTALYWYRQSLGQGLEFLIYFQGNSAPDKSGLPSDRFSAERTGGSVSTLTIQRTQQEDSAVYLCASTSSRTTNYGYTFGSGTRLTVV.

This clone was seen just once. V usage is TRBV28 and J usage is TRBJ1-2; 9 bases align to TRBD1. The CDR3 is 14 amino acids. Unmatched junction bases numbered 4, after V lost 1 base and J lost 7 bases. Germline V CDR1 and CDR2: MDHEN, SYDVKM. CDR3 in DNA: TGTGCCAGCAGTTTATACGGACAGGGGAGTGGCTACACCTTC. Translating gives CASSLYGQGSGYTF.

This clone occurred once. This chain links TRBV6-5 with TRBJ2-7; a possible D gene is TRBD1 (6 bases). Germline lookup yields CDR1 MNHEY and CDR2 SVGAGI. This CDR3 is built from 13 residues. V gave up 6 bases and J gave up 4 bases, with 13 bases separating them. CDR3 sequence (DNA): TGTGCCAGCAGGATCCAGGGGCGATACGAGCAGTACTTC. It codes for CASRIQGRYEQYF.

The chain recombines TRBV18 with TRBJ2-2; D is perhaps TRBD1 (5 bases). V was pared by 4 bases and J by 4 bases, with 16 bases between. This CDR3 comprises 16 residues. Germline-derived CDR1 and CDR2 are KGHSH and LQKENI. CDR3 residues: CASSRFTGVPTGELFF. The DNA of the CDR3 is TGTGCCAGCTCACGGTTTACAGGAGTACCCACCGGGGAGCTGTTTTTT.

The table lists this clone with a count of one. This CDR3 reads CASSLDSGTVSPLHF. The CDR3 DNA is TGCGCCAGCAGCCTAGATTCCGGGACAGTATCACCCCTCCACTTT. The chain has TRBV4-1 and TRBJ1-6; 7 nucleotides align to TRBD1. Trimming removed 4 bases from V and 10 bases from J; junction bases left unmatched: 10. This CDR3 region has 15 residues. Germline CDR1 is MGHRA and CDR2 is YSYEKL.

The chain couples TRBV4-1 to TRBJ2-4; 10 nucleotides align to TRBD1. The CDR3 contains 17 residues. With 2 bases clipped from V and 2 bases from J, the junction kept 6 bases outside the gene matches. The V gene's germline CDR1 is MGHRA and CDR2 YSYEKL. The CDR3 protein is CASSQPGTGEPKNIQYF. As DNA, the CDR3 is TGCGCCAGCAGCCAACCTGGGACAGGGGAGCCCAAAAACATTCAGTACTTC.

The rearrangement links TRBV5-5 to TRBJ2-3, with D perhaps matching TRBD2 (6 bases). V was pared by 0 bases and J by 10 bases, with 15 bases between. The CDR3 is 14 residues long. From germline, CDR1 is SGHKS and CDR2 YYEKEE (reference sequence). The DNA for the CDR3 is TGTGCCAGCAGCTTGGCCGCGGGGCCGGGAGCGCAGTATTTT. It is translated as CASSLAAGPGAQYF.

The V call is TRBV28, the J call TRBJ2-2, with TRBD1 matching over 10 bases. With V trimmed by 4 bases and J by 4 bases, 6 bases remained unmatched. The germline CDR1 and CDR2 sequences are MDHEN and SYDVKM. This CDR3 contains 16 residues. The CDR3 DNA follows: TGTGCCAGCAGTTCCCGGAGGACAGGGGGCACCGGGGAGCTGTTTTTT. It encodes CASSSRRTGGTGELFF.

The DNA of the CDR3 is TGTGCCAGCAGCCCCCGAGTGGGAAACACCATATATTTT. Residues: CASSPRVGNTIYF. This chain joins TRBV3-1 (or the pseudogene TRBV3-2) and TRBJ1-3, with D uncertain. V gave up 4 bases and J gave up 4 bases, with 8 bases separating them. The CDR3 runs to 13 residues. Germline assignment: CDR1 LGHDT and CDR2 YNNKEL (reference sequence).

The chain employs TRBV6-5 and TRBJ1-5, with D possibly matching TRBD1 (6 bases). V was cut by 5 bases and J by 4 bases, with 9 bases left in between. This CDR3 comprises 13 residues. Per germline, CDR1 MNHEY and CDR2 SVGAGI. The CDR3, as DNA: TGTGCCAGCAGTCTGGACAGAAATCAGCCCCAGCATTTT. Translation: CASSLDRNQPQHF.

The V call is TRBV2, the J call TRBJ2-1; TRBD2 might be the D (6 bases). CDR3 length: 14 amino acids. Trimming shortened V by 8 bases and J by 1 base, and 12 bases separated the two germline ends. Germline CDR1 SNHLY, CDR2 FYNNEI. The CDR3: CASLPGLSYNEQFF. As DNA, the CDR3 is TGTGCCAGCTTACCGGGACTGTCCTACAATGAGCAGTTCTTC.

DNA for the CDR3: TGTGCCAGCAGCTTGGGGAGGGAGCAGTTCTTC. It is translated as CASSLGREQFF. The rearrangement links TRBV5-6 to TRBJ2-1; a weak D match, TRBD2 (5 bases). Germline V gene lookup returns CDR1 SGHDT and CDR2 YYEEEE. This CDR3 is built from 11 residues. With 0 bases removed from V and 10 bases from J, the gap between germline ends came to 5 bases.

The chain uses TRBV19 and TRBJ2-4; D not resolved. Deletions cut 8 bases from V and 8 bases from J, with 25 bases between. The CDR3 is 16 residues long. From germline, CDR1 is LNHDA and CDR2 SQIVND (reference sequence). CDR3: CASQSPDHRYQYIQYF. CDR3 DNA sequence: TGTGCCAGTCAATCCCCTGACCACAGATACCAGTACATTCAGTACTTC. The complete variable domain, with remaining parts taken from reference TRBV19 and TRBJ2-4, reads DGGITQSPKYLFRKEGQNVTLSCEQNLNHDAMYWYRQDPGQGLRLIYYSQIVNDFQKGDIAEGYSVSREKKESFPLTVTSAQKNPTAFYLCASQSPDHRYQYIQYFGAGTRLSVL.

DNA of the CDR3: TGTGCCAGCAGCCAAGATCGGAATCAGCCCCAGCATTTT. The encoded protein is CASSQDRNQPQHF. V gene TRBV3-1 (or the pseudogene TRBV3-2) combines with J gene TRBJ1-5; D is uncertain. The CDR3 loop spans 13 amino acids. Per the germline V gene, CDR1 is LGHDT and CDR2 is YNNKEL (reference sequence). The germline V and J ends were trimmed by 0 bases and 4 bases, with 4 bases remaining between them.

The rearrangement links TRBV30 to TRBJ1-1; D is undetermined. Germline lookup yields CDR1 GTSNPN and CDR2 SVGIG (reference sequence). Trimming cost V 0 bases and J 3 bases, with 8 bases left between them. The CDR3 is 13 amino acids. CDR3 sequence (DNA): TGTGCCTGGAGTGTACTCCCCGACACTGAAGCTTTCTTT. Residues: CAWSVLPDTEAFF.

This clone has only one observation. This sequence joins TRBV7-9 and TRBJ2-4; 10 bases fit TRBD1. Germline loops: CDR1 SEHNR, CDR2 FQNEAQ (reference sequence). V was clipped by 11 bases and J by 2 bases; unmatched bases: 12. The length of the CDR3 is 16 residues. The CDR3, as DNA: TGTGCCGGCGGGACAGGGGAGGACGGAACCAAAAACATTCAGTACTTC. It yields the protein CAGGTGEDGTKNIQYF.

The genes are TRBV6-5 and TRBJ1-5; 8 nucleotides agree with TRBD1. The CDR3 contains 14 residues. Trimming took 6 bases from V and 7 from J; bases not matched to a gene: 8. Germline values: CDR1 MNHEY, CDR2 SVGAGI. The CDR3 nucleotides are TGTGCCAGCAGCCAGGACAGGGATCGGCAGCCCCAGCATTTT. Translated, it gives CASSQDRDRQPQHF.

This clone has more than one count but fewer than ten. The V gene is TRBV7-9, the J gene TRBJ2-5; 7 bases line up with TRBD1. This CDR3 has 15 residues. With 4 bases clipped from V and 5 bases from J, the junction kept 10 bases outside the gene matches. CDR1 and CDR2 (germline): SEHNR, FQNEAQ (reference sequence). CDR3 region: CASSSHRGASETQYF. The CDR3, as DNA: TGTGCCAGCAGCTCACACAGGGGTGCGAGTGAGACCCAGTACTTC.

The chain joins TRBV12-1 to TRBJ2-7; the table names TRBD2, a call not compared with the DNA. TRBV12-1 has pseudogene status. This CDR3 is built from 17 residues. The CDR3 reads CASSSHLAGGRLDEQYV. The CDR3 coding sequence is TGTGCCAGCAGCTCCCACCTAGCGGGGGGGCGTCTCGACGAGCAGTACGTC.